This T cell receptor beta chain is drawn from a study of shared T cell receptors in the human thymus. As to this clone: Relative to the germline gene, one junction end is altered; a read error may explain this.

The assay was immunoSEQ multiplex PCR, and TCRdb's table has in-frame clones only and misses some. Among about 540,000 clones listed, about four fifths were seen once. This same sample was also part of a study on human thymus T cells. That investigation notes: Corrective cardiac operations yielded the resected thymus tissue. Among thymic and blood repertoires, usage of V and J genes appeared biased.

The sequenced sample consisted of thymocytes. The TCR comes from a boy under two years old with a congenital heart defect.

The CDR3 region is CASSPRRDRLSQHPNF. CDR3 bases: TGTGCCAGCAGCCCACGTAGGGACAGACTATCCCAGCACCCGAATTTT. The chain joins TRBV14 to TRBJ2-3; TRBD1 matches at 7 bases. Looked up from germline, CDR1 is SGHDN and CDR2 is FVKESK. The CDR3 extends over 16 amino acids.